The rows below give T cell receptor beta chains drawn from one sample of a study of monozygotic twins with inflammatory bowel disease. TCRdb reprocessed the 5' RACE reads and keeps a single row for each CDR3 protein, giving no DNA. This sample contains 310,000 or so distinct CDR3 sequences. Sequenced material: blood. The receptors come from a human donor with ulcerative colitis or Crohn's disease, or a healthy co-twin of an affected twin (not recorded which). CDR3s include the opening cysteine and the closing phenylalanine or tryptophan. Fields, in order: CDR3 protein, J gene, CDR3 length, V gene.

CASSLMGGQGTEAFF,TRBJ1-1,15,TRBV5-4
CSARVPNYNEQFF,TRBJ2-1,13,TRBV20-1
CSAADGATDTQYF,TRBJ2-3,13,TRBV20-1
CASGTGGENEHFF,TRBJ2-1,13,TRBV7-9
CASSPLTSATDTQYF,TRBJ2-3,15,TRBV28
CASSTILGQIGRQPQHF,TRBJ1-5,17,TRBV2
CASSPGQTEQYF,TRBJ2-7,12,TRBV5-1
CASRHTSGRDTQYF,TRBJ2-3,14,TRBV12-3/TRBV12-4
CSARDSRTSGANVLTF,TRBJ2-6,16,TRBV20-1
CASSLDRFSGKAEQYF,TRBJ2-7,16,TRBV11-2
CASSQGILGFSTDTQYF,TRBJ2-3,17,TRBV4-2
CASSQEEGTGANVLTF,TRBJ2-6,16,TRBV4-3
CASSKAQGWPQETQYF,TRBJ2-5,16,TRBV21-1
CASSYSNSASTDTQYF,TRBJ2-3,16,TRBV6-5
CASSPGTRREEQYF,TRBJ2-7,14,TRBV5-1
CASSLGGTNSYNEQFF,TRBJ2-1,16,TRBV7-9
CASSLEDSLQETQYF,TRBJ2-5,15,TRBV7-9
CASSPQTSSYEQYF,TRBJ2-7,14,TRBV4-1
CASSQDRTREAFF,TRBJ1-1,13,TRBV4-3
CASSFSSGSPGELFF,TRBJ2-2,15,TRBV5-1
CSAKQRGRWNEQFF,TRBJ2-1,14,TRBV20-1
CASSHRENTEAFF,TRBJ1-1,13,TRBV12-3/TRBV12-4
CASSLNSGVTYEQYF,TRBJ2-7,15,TRBV7-2
CASSLLMDQDTDTQYF,TRBJ2-3,16,TRBV7-2
CASSFKRGKDTQYF,TRBJ2-3,14,TRBV7-2
CATSREAAGTTYEQYF,TRBJ2-7,16,TRBV15
CASSGSPSGSRRELFF,TRBJ2-2,16,TRBV2
CASSPRGLSYEQYF,TRBJ2-7,14,TRBV5-5
CASIPQGGGTEAFF,TRBJ1-1,14,TRBV2
CASRPSQSVTQYF,TRBJ2-3,13,TRBV5-6
CASSQVDMGFRSNQPQHF,TRBJ1-5,18,TRBV4-1
CSVVSGFDQPQHF,TRBJ1-5,13,TRBV29-1
CASSNVKEKLFF,TRBJ1-4,12,TRBV19
CASSYPPRDGYSYNEQFF,TRBJ2-1,18,TRBV5-1
CAIPPRGGPGNTIYF,TRBJ1-3,15,TRBV7-9
CASGSFGSGNTDTQYF,TRBJ2-3,16,TRBV28
CASSSLGADEQFF,TRBJ2-1,13,TRBV6-2/TRBV6-3
CASSPIEGTDTQYF,TRBJ2-3,14,TRBV18
CASSFPPAGNSPLHF,TRBJ1-6,15,TRBV28
CASSHATSPDQPQHF,TRBJ1-5,15,TRBV5-5